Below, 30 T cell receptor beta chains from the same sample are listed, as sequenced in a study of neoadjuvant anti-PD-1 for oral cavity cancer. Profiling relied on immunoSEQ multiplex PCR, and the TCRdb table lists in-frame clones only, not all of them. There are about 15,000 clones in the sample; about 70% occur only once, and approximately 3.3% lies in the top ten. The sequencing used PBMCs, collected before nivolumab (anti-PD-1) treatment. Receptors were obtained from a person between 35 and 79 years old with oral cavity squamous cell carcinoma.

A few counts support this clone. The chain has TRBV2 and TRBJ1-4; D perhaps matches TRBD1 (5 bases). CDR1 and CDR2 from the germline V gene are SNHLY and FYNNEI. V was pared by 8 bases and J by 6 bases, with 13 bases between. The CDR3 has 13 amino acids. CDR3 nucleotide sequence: TGTGCCAGCTCACTCAGGGCGGATGAAAAACTGTTTTTT. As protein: CASSLRADEKLFF.

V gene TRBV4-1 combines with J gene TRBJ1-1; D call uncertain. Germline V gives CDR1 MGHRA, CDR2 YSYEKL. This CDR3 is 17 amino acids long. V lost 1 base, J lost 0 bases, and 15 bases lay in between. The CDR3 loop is CASSQVSGRAVNTEAFF. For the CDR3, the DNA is TGCGCCAGCAGCCAAGTAAGTGGTAGGGCGGTGAACACTGAAGCTTTCTTT.

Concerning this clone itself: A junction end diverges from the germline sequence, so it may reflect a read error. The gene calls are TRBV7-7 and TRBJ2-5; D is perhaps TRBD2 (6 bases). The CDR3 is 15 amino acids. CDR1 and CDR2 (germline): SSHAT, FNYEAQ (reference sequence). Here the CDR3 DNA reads TGTGCTAGCAGCTCCAAGGGCCGGGACTGGGAGACCCAGTACTTC. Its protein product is CASSSKGRDWETQYF.

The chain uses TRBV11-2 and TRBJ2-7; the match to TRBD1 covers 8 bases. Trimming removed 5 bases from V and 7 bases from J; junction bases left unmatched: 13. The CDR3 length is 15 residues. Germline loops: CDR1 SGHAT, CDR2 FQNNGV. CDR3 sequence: CASSRQGTILWEQYF. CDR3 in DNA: TGTGCCAGCAGCCGACAGGGGACAATCCTATGGGAGCAGTACTTC.

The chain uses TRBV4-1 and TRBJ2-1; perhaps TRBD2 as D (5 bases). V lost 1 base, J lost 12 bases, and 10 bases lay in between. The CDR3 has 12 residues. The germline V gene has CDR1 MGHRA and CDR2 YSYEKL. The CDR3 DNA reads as TGCGCCAGCAGCCAAGCCGGAGGTAGGCAGTTCTTC. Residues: CASSQAGGRQFF.

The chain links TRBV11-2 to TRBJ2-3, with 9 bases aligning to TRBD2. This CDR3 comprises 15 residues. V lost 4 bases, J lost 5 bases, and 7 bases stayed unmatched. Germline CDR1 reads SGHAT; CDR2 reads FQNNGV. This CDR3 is CASSYSGSLGDTQYF. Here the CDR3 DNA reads TGTGCCAGCAGCTATAGCGGGAGCCTCGGAGATACGCAGTATTTT. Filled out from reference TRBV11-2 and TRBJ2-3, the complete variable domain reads EAGVAQSPRYKIIEKRQSVAFWCNPISGHATLYWYQQILGQGPKLLIQFQNNGVVDDSQLPKDRFSAERLKGVDSTLKIQPAKLEDSAVYLCASSYSGSLGDTQYFGPGTRLTVL.

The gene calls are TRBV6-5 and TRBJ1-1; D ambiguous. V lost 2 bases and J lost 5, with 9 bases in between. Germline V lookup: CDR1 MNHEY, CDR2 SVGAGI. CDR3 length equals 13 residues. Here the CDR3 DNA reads TGTGCCAGCAGTTACGGGGTGTGGACTGAAGCTTTCTTT. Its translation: CASSYGVWTEAFF.

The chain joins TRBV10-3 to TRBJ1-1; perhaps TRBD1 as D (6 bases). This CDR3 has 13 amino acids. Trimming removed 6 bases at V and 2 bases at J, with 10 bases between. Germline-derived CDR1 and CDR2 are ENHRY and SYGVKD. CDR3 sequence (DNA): TGTGCCATCAGGGACAGACAAAACACTGAAGCTTTCTTT. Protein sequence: CAIRDRQNTEAFF.

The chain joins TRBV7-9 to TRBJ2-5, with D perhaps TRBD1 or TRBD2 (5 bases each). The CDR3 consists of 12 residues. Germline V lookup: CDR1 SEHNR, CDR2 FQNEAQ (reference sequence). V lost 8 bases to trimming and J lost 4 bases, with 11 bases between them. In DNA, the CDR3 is TGTGCCAGCGAGGGGTTGGGAGAGACCCAGTACTTC. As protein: CASEGLGETQYF.

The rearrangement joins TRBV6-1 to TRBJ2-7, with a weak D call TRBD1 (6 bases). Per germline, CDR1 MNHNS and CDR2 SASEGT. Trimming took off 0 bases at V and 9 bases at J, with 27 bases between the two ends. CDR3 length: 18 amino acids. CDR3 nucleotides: TGTGCCAGCAGTGAAGCGCGATTTTGGTTGGGGGACATAGTTGGGCAGTACTTC. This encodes CASSEARFWLGDIVGQYF.

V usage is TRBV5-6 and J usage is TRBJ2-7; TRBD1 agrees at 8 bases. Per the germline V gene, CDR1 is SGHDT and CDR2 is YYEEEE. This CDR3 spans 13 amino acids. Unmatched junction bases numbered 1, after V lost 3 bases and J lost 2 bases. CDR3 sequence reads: CASSWDRTYEQYF. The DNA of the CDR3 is TGTGCCAGCAGCTGGGACAGGACCTACGAGCAGTACTTC.

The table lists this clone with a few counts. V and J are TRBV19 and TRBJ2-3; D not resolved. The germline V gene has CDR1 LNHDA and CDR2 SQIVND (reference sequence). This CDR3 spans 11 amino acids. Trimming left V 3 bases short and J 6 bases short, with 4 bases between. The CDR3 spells CASSIWDTQYF. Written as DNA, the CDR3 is TGTGCCAGTAGTATTTGGGATACGCAGTATTTT.

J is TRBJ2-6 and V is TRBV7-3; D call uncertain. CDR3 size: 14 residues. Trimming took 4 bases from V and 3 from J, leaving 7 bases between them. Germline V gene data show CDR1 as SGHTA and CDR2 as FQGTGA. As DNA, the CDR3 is TGTGCCAGCAGCTCAGGCGGTGGGGCCAACGTCCTGACTTTC. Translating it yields CASSSGGGANVLTF.

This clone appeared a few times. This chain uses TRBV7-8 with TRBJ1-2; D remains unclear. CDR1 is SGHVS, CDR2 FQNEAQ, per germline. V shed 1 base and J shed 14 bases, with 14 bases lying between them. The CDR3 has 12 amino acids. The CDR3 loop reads CASSLGTPPRTF. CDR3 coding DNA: TGTGCCAGCAGCTTAGGGACTCCACCTCGGACCTTC.

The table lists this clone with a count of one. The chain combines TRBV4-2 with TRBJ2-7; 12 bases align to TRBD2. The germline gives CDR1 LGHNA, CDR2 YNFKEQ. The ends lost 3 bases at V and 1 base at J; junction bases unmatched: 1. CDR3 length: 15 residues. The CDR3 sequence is CASSQTSGSSYEQYF. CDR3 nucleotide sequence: TGTGCCAGCAGCCAGACTAGCGGGAGTTCCTACGAGCAGTACTTC.

The CDR3 DNA reads TGTGCCAGTAGTATAGGGGGAGCCTTCACCGGGGAGCTGTTTTTT. It translates to CASSIGGAFTGELFF. J is TRBJ2-2 and V is TRBV19; D is perhaps TRBD2 (5 bases). The V gene lost 1 base and the J gene lost 4 bases, with 10 bases spanning the gap. Germline-derived CDR1 and CDR2 are LNHDA and SQIVND (reference sequence). The CDR3 has 15 amino acids. The variable domain in full, with the rest retrieved from reference TRBV19 and TRBJ2-2, is DGGITQSPKYLFRKEGQNVTLSCEQNLNHDAMYWYRQDPGQGLRLIYYSQIVNDFQKGDIAEGYSVSREKKESFPLTVTSAQKNPTAFYLCASSIGGAFTGELFFGEGSRLTVL.

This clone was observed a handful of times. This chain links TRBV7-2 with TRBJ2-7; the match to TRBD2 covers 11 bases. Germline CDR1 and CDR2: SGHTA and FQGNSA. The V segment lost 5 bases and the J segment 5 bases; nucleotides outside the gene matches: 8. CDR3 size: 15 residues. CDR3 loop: CASSATSGSFHEQYF. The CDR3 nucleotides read TGTGCCAGCAGCGCAACTAGCGGGAGTTTCCACGAGCAGTACTTC.

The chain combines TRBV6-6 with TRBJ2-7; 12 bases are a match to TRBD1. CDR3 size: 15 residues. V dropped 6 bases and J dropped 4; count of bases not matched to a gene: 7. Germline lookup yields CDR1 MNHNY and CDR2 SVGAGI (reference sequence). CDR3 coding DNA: TGTGCCAGCAGCCTGCCGGGACAGGGGGCATACGAGCAGTACTTC. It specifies CASSLPGQGAYEQYF.

The CDR3 protein is CASSLAGTAHSNEQFF. Here the CDR3 DNA reads TGCGCCAGCAGCTTGGCCGGGACTGCCCATTCCAATGAGCAGTTCTTC. This chain uses TRBV5-1 with TRBJ2-1; possibly TRBD2 for D (6 bases). Trimming left V 0 bases short and J 6 bases short, with 16 bases between. This CDR3 comprises 16 residues. The germline V gene has CDR1 SGHRS and CDR2 YFSETQ.

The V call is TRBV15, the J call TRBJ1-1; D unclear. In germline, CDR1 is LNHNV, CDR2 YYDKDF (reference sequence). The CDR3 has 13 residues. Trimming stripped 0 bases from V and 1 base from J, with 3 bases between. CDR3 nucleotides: TGTGCCACCAGCAGAGACCCGAACACTGAAGCTTTCTTT. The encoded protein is CATSRDPNTEAFF.

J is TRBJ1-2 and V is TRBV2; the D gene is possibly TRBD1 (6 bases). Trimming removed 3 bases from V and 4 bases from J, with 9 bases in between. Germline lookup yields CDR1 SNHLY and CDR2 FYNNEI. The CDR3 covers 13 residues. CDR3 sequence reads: CASSDRGGYGYTF. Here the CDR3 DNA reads TGTGCCAGCAGTGATAGGGGGGGCTATGGCTACACCTTC.

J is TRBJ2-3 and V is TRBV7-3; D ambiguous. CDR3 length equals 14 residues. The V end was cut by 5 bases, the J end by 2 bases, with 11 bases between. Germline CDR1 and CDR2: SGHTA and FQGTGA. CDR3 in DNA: TGTGCCAGCAGCCCGATCGGTGACACAGATACGCAGTATTTT. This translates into CASSPIGDTDTQYF.

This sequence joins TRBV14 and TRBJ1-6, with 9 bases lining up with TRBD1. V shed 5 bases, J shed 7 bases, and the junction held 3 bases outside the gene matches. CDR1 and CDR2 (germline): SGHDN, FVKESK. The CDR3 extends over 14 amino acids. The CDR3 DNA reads TGTGCCAGCAGCATCGACAGGGGGAATTCACCCCTCCACTTT. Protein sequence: CASSIDRGNSPLHF. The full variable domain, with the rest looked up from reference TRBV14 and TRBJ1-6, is EAGVTQFPSHSVIEKGQTVTLRCDPISGHDNLYWYRRVMGKEIKFLLHFVKESKQDESGMPNNRFLAERTGGTYSTLKVQPAELEDSGVYFCASSIDRGNSPLHFGNGTRLTVT.

CDR3 DNA: TGTGCCAGCAGTGCGGTGAACACCGGGGAGCTGTTTTTT. Amino acids: CASSAVNTGELFF. The chain recombines TRBV6-4 with TRBJ2-2; the D is unclear. The germline V gene encodes CDR1 MRHNA and CDR2 SNTAGT. The CDR3 consists of 13 residues. V gave up 4 bases and J gave up 1 base, with 4 bases separating them.

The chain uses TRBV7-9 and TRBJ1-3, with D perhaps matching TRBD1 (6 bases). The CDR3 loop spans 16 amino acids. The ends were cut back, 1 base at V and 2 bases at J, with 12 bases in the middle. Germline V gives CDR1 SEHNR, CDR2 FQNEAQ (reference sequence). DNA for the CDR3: TGTGCCAGCAGCTTAGGTCGGGGGCTTGCTGGAAACACCATATATTTT. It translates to CASSLGRGLAGNTIYF.

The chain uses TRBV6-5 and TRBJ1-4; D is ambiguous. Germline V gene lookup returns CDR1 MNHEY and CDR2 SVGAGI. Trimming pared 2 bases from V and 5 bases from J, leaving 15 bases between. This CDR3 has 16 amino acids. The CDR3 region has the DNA TGTGCCAGCAGTTACGGACGGACCCCGGGGAATGAAAAACTGTTTTTT. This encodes CASSYGRTPGNEKLFF.

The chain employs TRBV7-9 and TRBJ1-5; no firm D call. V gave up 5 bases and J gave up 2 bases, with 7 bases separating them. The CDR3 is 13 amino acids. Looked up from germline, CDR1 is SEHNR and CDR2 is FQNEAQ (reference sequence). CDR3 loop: CASSINRNQPQHF. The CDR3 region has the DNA TGTGCCAGCAGCATAAACCGCAATCAGCCCCAGCATTTT. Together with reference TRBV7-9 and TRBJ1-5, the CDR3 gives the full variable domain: DTGVSQNPRHKITKRGQNVTFRCDPISEHNRLYWYRQTLGQGPEFLTYFQNEAQLEKSRLLSDRFSAERPKGSFSTLEIQRTEQGDSAMYLCASSINRNQPQHFGDGTRLSIL.

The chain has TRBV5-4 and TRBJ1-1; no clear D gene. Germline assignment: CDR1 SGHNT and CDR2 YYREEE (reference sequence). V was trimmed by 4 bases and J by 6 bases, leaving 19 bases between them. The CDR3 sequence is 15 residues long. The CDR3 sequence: CASSPGELLYAEAFF. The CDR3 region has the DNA TGTGCCAGCAGCCCCGGGGAGCTACTCTACGCTGAAGCTTTCTTT.

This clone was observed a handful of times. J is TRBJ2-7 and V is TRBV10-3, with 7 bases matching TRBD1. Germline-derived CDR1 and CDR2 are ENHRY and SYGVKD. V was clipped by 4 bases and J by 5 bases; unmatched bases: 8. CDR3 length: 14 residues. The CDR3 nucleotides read TGTGCCATCAGTGGGTCGGACAGGTTCGACGAGCAGTACTTC. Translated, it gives CAISGSDRFDEQYF.

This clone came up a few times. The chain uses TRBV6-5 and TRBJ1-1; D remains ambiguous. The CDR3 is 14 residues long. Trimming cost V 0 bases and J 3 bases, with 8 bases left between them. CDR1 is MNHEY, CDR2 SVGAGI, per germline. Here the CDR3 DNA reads TGTGCCAGCAGTTACTCGAGACGAGACACTGAAGCTTTCTTT. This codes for CASSYSRRDTEAFF.